These 9 T cell receptor beta chains originate from one sample sequenced in a study of T cells of healthy individuals. TCRdb re-called the 5' RACE reads with MiXCR, one entry per CDR3 protein. The data show approximately 100,000 distinct CDR3 sequences, under 20% seen once. Every receptor here comes from a human donor in good health.

The CDR3 DNA sequence: TGTGCCAGCAGCCTGAGGATCGGGGACATTCAGTACTTC. Its protein is CASSLRIGDIQYF. The chain links TRBV5-6 to TRBJ2-4; D may be TRBD2 (5 bases). Germline-derived CDR1 and CDR2 are SGHDT and YYEEEE. V shed 4 bases and J shed 8 bases, with 13 bases lying between them. CDR3 length equals 13 residues.

The V and J genes are TRBV7-3 and TRBJ2-3, with 8 bases that match TRBD2. Trimming removed 3 bases from V and 6 bases from J; junction bases left unmatched: 5. CDR3 length equals 14 residues. In germline, CDR1 is SGHTA, CDR2 FQGTGA. Here the CDR3 reads CASSLLAGLDTQYF. In DNA, the CDR3 is TGTGCCAGCAGCTTGCTAGCGGGCCTTGATACGCAGTATTTT.

This clonotype has a count of ten or more. The chain has TRBV7-9 and TRBJ1-2; a weak D match, TRBD1 (5 bases). This CDR3 is 13 amino acids long. Between the trimmed V and J ends, which lost 6 bases and 7 bases, there was a span of 15 bases. Germline loops: CDR1 SEHNR, CDR2 FQNEAQ (reference sequence). In nucleotides, the CDR3 is TGTGCCAGCAGTTTGCATTTGGGGGGTGGCTACACCTTC. It yields the protein CASSLHLGGGYTF.

This clonotype was found many times. The gene calls are TRBV2 and TRBJ2-7; TRBD1 agrees at 9 bases. This CDR3 region has 14 residues. Germline trimming cut 7 bases from V and 0 bases from J; bases unmatched to any gene: 4. Germline V gives CDR1 SNHLY, CDR2 FYNNEI. The CDR3, as DNA: TGTGCCAGCACCTGGGACAGGGCCTCCTACGAGCAGTACTTC. Amino acids: CASTWDRASYEQYF.

This clonotype was recorded a few times. DNA for the CDR3: TGCAGTGCTAGAGTAAGGGGAAGGGGCTCCTACAATGAGCAGTTCTTC. It translates to CSARVRGRGSYNEQFF. The chain joins TRBV20-1 to TRBJ2-1; D perhaps matches TRBD1 (5 bases). V lost 1 base, J lost 0 bases, and 13 bases lay in between. Germline CDR1 reads DFQATT; CDR2 reads SNEGSKA (reference sequence). The CDR3 length is 16 residues.

This clonotype was seen only a few times. V is TRBV20-1 and J is TRBJ1-5; D gene ambiguous. The CDR3 is 15 residues long. Between the trimmed V and J ends, which lost 3 bases and 0 bases, there was a span of 12 bases. Germline V CDR1 and CDR2: DFQATT, SNEGSKA (reference sequence). The CDR3 nucleotides read TGCAGTGCTAGCGGAAAAACGTATAGCAATCAGCCCCAGCATTTT. Its protein is CSASGKTYSNQPQHF.

Ten or more counts support this clonotype. The chain recombines TRBV5-1 with TRBJ2-2; TRBD1 aligns across 8 bases. Trimming cost V 0 bases and J 7 bases; bases outside gene matches: 2. Germline loops: CDR1 SGHRS, CDR2 YFSETQ. The CDR3 length is 14 residues. This CDR3 reads CASSLGTGLGELFF. For the CDR3, the DNA is TGCGCCAGCAGCTTGGGGACAGGGCTCGGGGAGCTGTTTTTT.

The chain joins TRBV12-3 or TRBV12-4 to TRBJ1-4; possibly TRBD1 for D (5 bases). V lost 1 base to trimming and J lost 7 bases, with 16 bases between them. There are 16 residues in the CDR3. The DNA of the CDR3 is TGTGCCAGCAGTTTAGAGACAGCGCGGGGGGGTGAAAAACTGTTTTTT. Its protein product is CASSLETARGGEKLFF.

In nucleotides, the CDR3 is TGTGCCAGCAGCTTAGGGCTGGGCGGGAGCTACACCTTC. Its translation: CASSLGLGGSYTF. The rearrangement links TRBV7-9 to TRBJ1-2; D ambiguous. Germline V lookup: CDR1 SEHNR, CDR2 FQNEAQ (reference sequence). This CDR3 comprises 13 residues. Trimming stripped 1 base from V and 9 bases from J, with 12 bases between.